This is a list of T cell receptor beta chains from one sample in a study of blood T cell repertoires in COVID-19. Assay: immunoSEQ multiplex PCR; the TCRdb copy retains only in-frame clones and omits some. The table has over 350,000 clones, around 90% seen once. The material sequenced was PBMCs or T cells enriched from blood (not recorded which). Source of these receptors: a woman in her late teens or twenties with acute COVID-19. Each CDR3 is given with its conserved first and last residue. D genes are given only for firm matches. Some rows mark clone size as missing; the rest say once, few, many or name a class of expanded clone.

-	TRBV2	-	TRBJ2-3	CASSEIPDTQYF	TGTGCCAGCAGTGAAATTCCTGATACGCAGTATTTT
-	TRBV9	-	TRBJ1-2	CASSALDLQGHYGYTF	TGTGCCAGCAGCGCTTTGGACTTACAGGGCCACTATGGCTACACCTTC
TRBD1	TRBV20-1	-	TRBJ1-2	CSASDFQGAGGYTF	TGCAGTGCTAGTGATTTCCAGGGGGCGGGAGGCTACACCTTC
-	TRBV4-2	-	TRBJ1-4	CASSQGQSNEKLFF	TGTGCCAGCAGCCAAGGGCAGTCAAATGAAAAACTGTTTTTT
-	TRBV7-2	-	TRBJ1-2	CASSLPRRTVDGYTF	TGTGCCAGCAGCTTACCGAGACGGACAGTCGACGGCTACACCTTC
-	TRBV4-3	-	TRBJ1-2	CASSQVPLQGYTF	TGCGCCAGCAGCCAAGTTCCCCTGCAGGGCTACACCTTC
-	TRBV7-3	-	TRBJ1-5	CASSTGPPQHF	TGTGCCAGCAGCACCGGTCCTCCCCAGCATTTT
-	TRBV7-2	-	TRBJ1-4	CASSLGRRTVGEKLFF	TGTGCCAGCAGCTTAGGGCGGCGGACAGTCGGGGAAAAACTGTTTTTT
TRBD1	TRBV4-2	-	TRBJ1-1	CASRQEGGLNTEAFF	TGTGCCAGCAGACAAGAAGGGGGCCTGAACACTGAAGCTTTCTTT
-	TRBV2	-	TRBJ1-1	CASSRYAGMNTEAFF	TGTGCCAGCAGTAGGTATGCAGGGATGAACACTGAAGCTTTCTTT
-	TRBV19	-	TRBJ2-3	CASSTRPETQYF	TGTGCCAGTAGTACCCGGCCGGAGACGCAGTATTTT
-	TRBV7-6	-	TRBJ2-1	CASSAGTSYNEQFF	TGTGCCAGCAGCGCCGGCACTAGTTACAATGAGCAGTTCTTC
TRBD2	TRBV5-1	once	TRBJ2-5	CASSLDNRRLAGIQETQYF	TGCGCCAGCAGCTTGGACAACCGGAGACTAGCGGGGATTCAAGAGACCCAGTACTTC
-	TRBV7-2	-	TRBJ2-3	CASSLSGVATDTQYF	TGTGCCAGCAGCTTATCGGGAGTTGCGACAGATACGCAGTATTTT
TRBD2	TRBV4-1	-	TRBJ2-2	CASSQTTGGVWTGELFF	TGCGCCAGCAGCCAAACAACCGGGGGGGTATGGACCGGGGAGCTGTTTTTT
-	TRBV5-6	once	TRBJ1-3	CASSLDRNSGNTIYF	TGTGCCAGCAGCTTGGACAGAAACTCTGGAAACACCATATATTTT
TRBD1	TRBV9	-	TRBJ2-2	CASSSSGTGGNTGELFF	TGTGCCAGCAGCTCCTCCGGGACAGGGGGGAACACCGGGGAGCTGTTTTTT
-	TRBV2	many	TRBJ1-2	CASSEQGDPYGYTF	TGTGCCAGCAGTGAACAAGGGGATCCTTATGGCTACACCTTC
-	TRBV5-1	few	TRBJ1-6	CASSLGTFEAPLHF	TGCGCCAGCAGCTTAGGCACTTTCGAGGCACCCCTCCACTTT
TRBD2	TRBV5-6	-	TRBJ2-1	CASSYSSGLFGQFF	TGTGCCAGCAGCTACTCTAGCGGGTTGTTTGGGCAGTTCTTC
-	TRBV4-1	-	TRBJ1-1	CASSQDSRTEAFF	TGCGCCAGCAGCCAAGATTCTCGCACTGAAGCTTTCTTT
TRBD1	TRBV30	-	TRBJ1-6	CAWSADRGNSPLHF	TGTGCCTGGAGTGCGGACAGGGGGAATTCACCCCTCCACTTT
TRBD1	TRBV10-1	-	TRBJ2-7	CASSDPGTGGYEQYF	TGCGCCAGCAGTGATCCCGGGACAGGGGGCTACGAGCAGTACTTC
TRBD2	TRBV3-1/TRBV3-2	-	TRBJ2-7	CASSKGLAGTYEQYF	TGTGCCAGCAGCAAGGGACTAGCGGGTACCTACGAGCAGTACTTC
TRBD2	TRBV28	-	TRBJ2-1	CASSSRLLKLAGGGDEQFF	TGTGCCAGCAGCTCTCGCCTCTTGAAGCTAGCGGGAGGTGGAGATGAGCAGTTCTTC
-	TRBV28	-	TRBJ2-5	CASELQETQYF	TGTGCCAGCGAGCTCCAAGAGACCCAGTACTTC
TRBD2	TRBV24-1	-	TRBJ2-1	CATSGHGLADYYNEQFF	TGTGCCACCAGTGGCCACGGACTAGCGGACTATTACAATGAGCAGTTCTTC
-	TRBV2	-	TRBJ2-2	CASSTRVGELFF	TGTGCCAGCAGTACACGGGTCGGGGAGCTGTTTTTT
TRBD1	TRBV5-1	-	TRBJ1-2	CASSHQGGYGYTF	TGCGCCAGCAGCCACCAGGGGGGTTATGGCTACACCTTC
-	TRBV5-8	-	TRBJ1-1	CASSWAGGSTEAFF	TGTGCCAGCAGCTGGGCGGGGGGCTCAACTGAAGCTTTCTTT
-	TRBV5-4	-	TRBJ1-3	CASSLSGNTIYF	TGTGCCAGCAGCTTGTCGGGAAACACCATATATTTT
TRBD2	TRBV6-6	-	TRBJ2-2	CASRRGGLARFAGELFF	TGTGCCAGCAGGCGAGGGGGACTAGCGAGGTTCGCCGGGGAGCTGTTTTTT
-	TRBV20-1	few	TRBJ1-6	CSVGGNSPLHF	TGCAGTGTCGGCGGTAATTCACCCCTCCACTTT
-	TRBV5-4	once	TRBJ1-6	CASSLTGFSPLHF	TGTGCCAGCAGCTTAACAGGCTTTTCACCCCTCCACTTT
-	TRBV28	-	TRBJ1-6	CASSSPGGLGSPLHF	TGTGCCAGCAGTTCTCCGGGGGGGTTGGGTTCACCCCTCCACTTT
-	TRBV24-1	-	TRBJ2-3	CATSDFGDRGIGDTQYF	TGTGCCACCAGTGATTTTGGGGATCGAGGGATAGGAGATACGCAGTATTTT
-	TRBV6-5	few	TRBJ1-2	CASSYGGRDGYTF	TGTGCCAGCAGTTATGGAGGGAGGGATGGCTACACCTTC
TRBD1	TRBV28	-	TRBJ1-1	CASSLTPGQGAEAFF	TGTGCCAGCAGTTTAACACCGGGACAGGGGGCAGAAGCTTTCTTT
-	TRBV7-3	few	TRBJ2-2	CASSSLLNTGELFF	TGTGCCAGCAGCTCCCTCTTAAACACCGGGGAGCTGTTTTTT
TRBD1	TRBV30	-	TRBJ1-2	CAWSVRQGAGYTF	TGTGCCTGGAGTGTAAGGCAGGGGGCGGGCTACACCTTC
-	TRBV4-1	-	TRBJ2-3	CASSQAVPDTQYF	TGCGCCAGCAGCCAAGCAGTTCCAGATACGCAGTATTTT
-	TRBV9	-	TRBJ1-6	CASSVGQGGNSPLHF	TGTGCCAGCAGCGTAGGGCAGGGTGGTAATTCACCCCTCCACTTT
-	TRBV28	-	TRBJ1-6	CASSLSGSLHF	TGTGCCAGCAGTTTATCAGGGTCCCTCCACTTT
-	TRBV11-2	-	TRBJ1-2	CASSPLTVKKPHF	TGTGCCAGCAGCCCCCTGACAGTTAAGAAGCCCCACTTC
TRBD1	TRBV28	-	TRBJ1-1	CASSPPTGRTEAFF	TGTGCCAGCAGTCCGCCGACAGGGCGAACTGAAGCTTTCTTT
-	TRBV18	-	TRBJ2-7	CASSPLNPGSKGEQYF	TGTGCCAGCTCACCACTAAACCCCGGGAGTAAGGGGGAGCAGTACTTC
-	TRBV3-1/TRBV3-2	-	TRBJ1-5	CASSLQDNQPQHF	TGTGCCAGCAGCCTGCAGGACAACCAGCCCCAGCATTTT
-	TRBV19	-	TRBJ1-1	CASSIGRNTEAFF	TGTGCCAGTAGTATAGGGAGAAACACTGAAGCTTTCTTT
TRBD2	TRBV9	-	TRBJ2-1	CASSPTTSVYNEQFF	TGTGCCAGCAGCCCCACGACTAGCGTTTACAATGAGCAGTTCTTC
TRBD1	TRBV10-1	-	TRBJ1-6	CASSGQGDNSPLHF	TGCGCCAGCAGTGGACAGGGGGATAATTCACCCCTCCACTTT
-	TRBV6-5	-	TRBJ1-1	CASRTRQNQNTEAFF	TGTGCCAGCAGGACCAGACAAAACCAGAACACTGAAGCTTTCTTT
TRBD1	TRBV27	-	TRBJ1-1	CASSVPTGDRTEAFF	TGTGCCAGCAGTGTCCCGACAGGGGACCGCACTGAAGCTTTCTTT
TRBD1	TRBV18	-	TRBJ2-1	CASSPLSGQGSEQFF	TGTGCCAGCTCACCGCTTTCGGGACAGGGGTCAGAGCAGTTCTTC
-	TRBV27	-	TRBJ2-2	CASSFLLDFTGELFF	TGTGCCAGCAGTTTTCTTCTAGATTTCACCGGGGAGCTGTTTTTT
TRBD2	TRBV28	once	TRBJ2-3	CASSATSGGAGDTQYF	TGTGCCAGCAGTGCAACTAGCGGGGGGGCCGGGGATACGCAGTATTTT
TRBD1	TRBV5-1	-	TRBJ2-7	CASSAGQGTNEQYF	TGCGCCAGCAGCGCCGGACAGGGGACTAACGAGCAGTACTTC